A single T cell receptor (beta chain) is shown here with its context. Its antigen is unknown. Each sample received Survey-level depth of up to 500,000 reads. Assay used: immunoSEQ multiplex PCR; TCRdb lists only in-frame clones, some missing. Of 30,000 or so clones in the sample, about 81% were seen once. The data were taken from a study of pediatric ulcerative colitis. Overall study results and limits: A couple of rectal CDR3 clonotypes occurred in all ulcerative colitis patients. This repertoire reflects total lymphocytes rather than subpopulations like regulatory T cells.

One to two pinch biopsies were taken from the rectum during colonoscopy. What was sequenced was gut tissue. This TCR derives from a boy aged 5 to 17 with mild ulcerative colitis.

The CDR3 bases are TGTGCCAGCAGTTGGGGGAGGCCCTACAATGAGCAGTTCTTC. Translation: CASSWGRPYNEQFF. The rearrangement uses TRBV6-5 and TRBJ2-1; TRBD2 might be the D (6 bases). V lost 4 bases and J lost 2, with 9 bases in between. The CDR3 runs 14 residues. Germline lookup yields CDR1 MNHEY and CDR2 SVGAGI.